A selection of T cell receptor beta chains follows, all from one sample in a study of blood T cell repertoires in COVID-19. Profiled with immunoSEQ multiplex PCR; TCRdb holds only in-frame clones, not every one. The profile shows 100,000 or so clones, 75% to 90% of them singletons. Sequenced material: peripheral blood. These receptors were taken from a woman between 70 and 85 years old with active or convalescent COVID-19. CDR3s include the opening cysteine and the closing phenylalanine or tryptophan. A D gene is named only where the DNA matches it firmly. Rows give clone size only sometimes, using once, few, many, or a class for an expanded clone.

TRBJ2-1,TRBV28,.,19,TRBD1,TGTGCCAGCAGTTTACCCGGGACAGGGAAATCAGGTTCCTACAATGAGCAGTTCTTC,CASSLPGTGKSGSYNEQFF
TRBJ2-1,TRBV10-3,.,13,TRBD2,TGTGCCATCAGCGGGGGGGCCTACAATGAGCAGTTCTTC,CAISGGAYNEQFF
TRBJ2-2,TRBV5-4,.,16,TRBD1,TGTGCCAGCAGCCCGGGACAGGGGGCTGTCACCGGGGAGCTGTTTTTT,CASSPGQGAVTGELFF
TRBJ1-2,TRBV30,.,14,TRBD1,TGTGCCTGGATGACAGGGCCAGGCAACTATGGCTACACCTTC,CAWMTGPGNYGYTF
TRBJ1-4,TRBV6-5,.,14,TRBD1,TGTGCCAGCAGTCCCGGGACAGGGAGGGAAAAACTGTTTTTT,CASSPGTGREKLFF
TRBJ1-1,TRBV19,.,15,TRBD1,TGTGCCAGTAGTATAGGTCGGACAGGGGAGACTGAAGCTTTCTTT,CASSIGRTGETEAFF
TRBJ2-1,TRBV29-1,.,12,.,TGCAGCTCCGGGACTCCCTACAATGAGCAGTTCTTC,CSSGTPYNEQFF
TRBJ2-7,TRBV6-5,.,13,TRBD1,TGTGCCAGTAACAGGGGTTATGCGGGCGAGCAGTACTTC,CASNRGYAGEQYF
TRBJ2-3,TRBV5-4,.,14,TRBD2,TGTGCCAGCTGGGGGGGGACGTCGCATGATACGCAGTATTTT,CASWGGTSHDTQYF
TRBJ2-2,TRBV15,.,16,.,TGTGCCACCAGCAGGGAGGGTTTCGCGAACACCGGGGAGCTGTTTTTT,CATSREGFANTGELFF
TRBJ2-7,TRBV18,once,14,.,TGTGCCAGCTCACCCTCGGGCGGGGTGAGGAAGCAGTACTTC,CASSPSGGVRKQYF
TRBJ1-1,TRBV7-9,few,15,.,TGTGCCAGCAGCTTAGTTCGGACGGGGGGCACTGAAGCTTTCTTT,CASSLVRTGGTEAFF
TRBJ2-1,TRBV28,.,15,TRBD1,TGTGCCACCCTTACAGGGGGAATTCCCTACAATGAGCAGTTCTTC,CATLTGGIPYNEQFF
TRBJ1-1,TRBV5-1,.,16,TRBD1,TGCGCCAGCAGCACCGACAGGGGGTGGGGAAACGCTGAAGCTTTCTTT,CASSTDRGWGNAEAFF
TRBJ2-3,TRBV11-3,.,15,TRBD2,TGTGCCAGTAGTATCGGCGGGAGGACAACCGATACGCAGTATTTT,CASSIGGRTTDTQYF
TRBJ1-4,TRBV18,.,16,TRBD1,TGTGCCAGCTCACCGGGACAGGCGGGTACTAATGAAAAACTGTTTTTT,CASSPGQAGTNEKLFF
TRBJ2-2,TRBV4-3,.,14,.,TGCGCCAGCAGCCAGGTTCAGGGAACCGGGGAGCTGTTTTTT,CASSQVQGTGELFF